The table lists the clone carrying this T cell receptor (beta chain) with a few counts. The antigen is unknown. TCR beta CDR3 regions were amplified from RNA. With the HTBI primer set, the TCR CDR3 went through a first round of RT-PCR. Each CDR3 protein is one row after TCRdb ran MiXCR on the multiplex PCR reads. Here the sample spans fewer than 650,000 distinct CDR3 sequences, about 15% being singletons. Looked up from germline, CDR1 is MGHRA and CDR2 is YSYEKL. The V end was cut by 5 bases, the J end by 2 bases, with 13 bases between. The CDR3 covers 14 residues. The entry originates in a study of T cells in Graves' hyperthyroidism and ophthalmopathy. Study in general: Before any treatment, at initial diagnosis, peripheral blood was collected. Study-wide findings and caveats: Blood also carried most thyroid clonotypes expanded above 0.001.

If no ophthalmopathy progression occurred within 18 months, Graves' hyperthyroidism was stable. PBMCs stemmed from approximately 9.1 ml fresh peripheral blood. This clonotype originated in a woman in her 40s with Graves' hyperthyroidism. The chain carries TRBV4-1 and TRBJ2-7, with a possible D match to TRBD1 (6 bases). Sequencing was carried out using blood. The CDR3 reads CASSSPGTTYEQYF. CDR3 DNA sequence: TGCGCCAGCAGCTCCCCCGGGACAACCTACGAGCAGTACTTC.